These 7 T cell receptor beta chains came from one sample sequenced in a study of blood T cell repertoires in COVID-19. Generated by immunoSEQ multiplex PCR, the TCRdb table keeps only in-frame clones and is missing some. Of about 68,000 clones in the sample, 85% to 90% were seen once. The source material was peripheral blood. The receptor source for this set is a man aged 50-60 years with acute or convalescent COVID-19.

The rearrangement links TRBV28 to TRBJ1-4, with 9 bases aligning to TRBD1. The length of the CDR3 is 14 residues. V gave up 6 bases and J gave up 7 bases; unmatched junction bases: 6. Germline assignment: CDR1 MDHEN and CDR2 SYDVKM. CDR3 in DNA: TGTGCCAGCAGACCACAGGGGGCTGGTGAAAAACTGTTTTTT. Encoded protein: CASRPQGAGEKLFF. Full variable domain (remainder filled in from reference TRBV28 and TRBJ1-4): DVKVTQSSRYLVKRTGEKVFLECVQDMDHENMFWYRQDPGLGLRLIYFSYDVKMKEKGDIPEGYSVSREKKERFSLILESASTNQTSMYLCASRPQGAGEKLFFGSGTQLSVL.

The V gene is TRBV5-1, the J gene TRBJ2-2; D is undetermined. The CDR3 has 14 amino acids. Per the germline V gene, CDR1 is SGHRS and CDR2 is YFSETQ. Trimming took 4 bases from V and 1 from J, leaving 8 bases between them. In nucleotides, the CDR3 is TGCGCCAGCAGCGAGAGCATGAACACCGGGGAGCTGTTTTTT. Translating gives CASSESMNTGELFF. Looking up the rest from reference TRBV5-1 and TRBJ2-2 gives the full variable domain: KAGVTQTPRYLIKTRGQQVTLSCSPISGHRSVSWYQQTPGQGLQFLFEYFSETQRNKGNFPGRFSGRQFSNSRSEMNVSTLELGDSALYLCASSESMNTGELFFGEGSRLTVL.

The chain employs TRBV7-9 and TRBJ1-1; no clear D gene. Trimming shortened V by 1 base and J by 1 base, and 10 bases separated the two germline ends. CDR1 and CDR2 (germline): SEHNR, FQNEAQ (reference sequence). This CDR3 comprises 15 residues. CDR3: CASSLVPQANTEAFF. CDR3 coding DNA: TGTGCCAGCAGCTTAGTTCCCCAGGCGAACACTGAAGCTTTCTTT. Complete variable domain (other parts from reference TRBV7-9 and TRBJ1-1): DTGVSQNPRHKITKRGQNVTFRCDPISEHNRLYWYRQTLGQGPEFLTYFQNEAQLEKSRLLSDRFSAERPKGSFSTLEIQRTEQGDSAMYLCASSLVPQANTEAFFGQGTRLTVV.

V usage is TRBV25-1 and J usage is TRBJ1-3; no firm D call. The CDR3 has 18 residues. With 0 bases removed from V and 0 bases from J, the gap between germline ends came to 15 bases. CDR1 is MGHDK, CDR2 SYGVNS, per germline. CDR3 coding DNA: TGTGCCAGCAGTGAATATAAAGTCATTCCTAGCTCTGGAAACACCATATATTTT. Amino acid sequence: CASSEYKVIPSSGNTIYF. Combining the CDR3 with reference TRBV25-1 and TRBJ1-3 gives the whole variable domain EADIYQTPRYLVIGTGKKITLECSQTMGHDKMYWYQQDPGMELHLIHYSYGVNSTEKGDLSSESTVSRIRTEHFPLTLESARPSHTSQYLCASSEYKVIPSSGNTIYFGEGSWLTVV.

In its sample, this clone was seen once. The chain joins TRBV9 to TRBJ2-1, with 8 bases fitting TRBD1. From germline, CDR1 is SGDLS and CDR2 YYNGEE. CDR3 length: 15 residues. After removal of 5 bases from V and 6 bases from J, the junction contained 10 bases not matched to a gene. This chain's CDR3 is CASSPADRGINEQFF. The CDR3 bases are TGTGCCAGCAGTCCAGCTGACAGGGGAATCAATGAGCAGTTCTTC.

CDR3 nucleotides: TGTGCCAGCAGTTTAGCCAGTACGGCGGGCTACGAGCAGTACTTC. Encoded protein: CASSLASTAGYEQYF. J is TRBJ2-7 and V is TRBV28; D is perhaps TRBD2 (5 bases). The germline V and J ends were trimmed by 2 bases and 3 bases, with 14 bases remaining between them. Germline V gene data show CDR1 as MDHEN and CDR2 as SYDVKM. The CDR3 is 15 residues long.

The rearrangement links TRBV18 to TRBJ1-2; the D is unclear. This CDR3 has 11 amino acids. The V gene lost 3 bases and the J gene lost 6 bases, with 5 bases spanning the gap. Germline CDR1 is KGHSH and CDR2 is LQKENI. CDR3 DNA sequence: TGTGCCAGCTCACCGGGCGATGGCTACACCTTC. Translated: CASSPGDGYTF.